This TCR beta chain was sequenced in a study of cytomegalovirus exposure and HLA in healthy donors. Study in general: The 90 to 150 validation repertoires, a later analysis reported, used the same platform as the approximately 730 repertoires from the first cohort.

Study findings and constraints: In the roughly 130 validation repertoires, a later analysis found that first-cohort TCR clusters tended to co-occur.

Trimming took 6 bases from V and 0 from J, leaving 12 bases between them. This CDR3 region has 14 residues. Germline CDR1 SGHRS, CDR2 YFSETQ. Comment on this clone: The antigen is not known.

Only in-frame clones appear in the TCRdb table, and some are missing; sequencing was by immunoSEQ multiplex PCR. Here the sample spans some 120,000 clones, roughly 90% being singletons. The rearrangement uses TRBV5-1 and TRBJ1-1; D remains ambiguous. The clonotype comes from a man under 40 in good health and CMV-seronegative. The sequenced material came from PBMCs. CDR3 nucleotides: TGCGCCAGCAAGGTGCAGGCTATGAACACTGAAGCTTTCTTT. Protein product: CASKVQAMNTEAFF.